This entry is about one T cell receptor (beta chain). Antigen: not known. The CDR3 runs 16 residues. Trimming pared 0 bases from V and 0 bases from J, leaving 11 bases between. This entry comes from a study of cytomegalovirus exposure and HLA in healthy donors. Broader study findings: A later analysis found that most CMV-associated TCR beta chains appeared HLA-restricted.

Use of 60 Vbeta and 13 Jbeta primers characterized the PCR. Sequencing used immunoSEQ multiplex PCR; TCRdb keeps in-frame clones, though not all of them. The data contain about 120,000 clones, 75% to 90% of them seen just once; the ten biggest clones take up about 1.8%. V and J are TRBV23-1 and TRBJ1-2; maybe TRBD1 (5 bases). TRBV23-1 is an open reading frame, and its role is uncertain. Sequenced input: PBMCs. The origin of this receptor is a man between 40 and 49 years old in good health and CMV-seronegative. The CDR3 coding sequence is TGCGCCAGCAGTCAATCGTACAGGCCTCCTAACTATGGCTACACCTTC. Amino acid sequence: CASSQSYRPPNYGYTF.